Shown below are 17 T cell receptor beta chains from a single sample sequenced in a study of shared clonotypes between healthy human individuals. The assay was immunoSEQ multiplex PCR, and TCRdb's table has in-frame clones only and misses some. In the table there are some 490,000 clones, almost 80% of which are singletons. Material for sequencing was PBMCs. Receptor source: a woman in her thirties or forties in good health. Some clones in this sample may be carry-over from other donors' samples.

CDR3 region: CSERTSGQETQYF. CDR3 sequence (DNA): TGCAGCGAAAGGACTAGCGGCCAAGAGACCCAGTACTTC. The chain employs TRBV29-1 and TRBJ2-5; 10 positions match TRBD2. The V and J ends lost 7 bases and 1 base, in that order; junction bases with no gene match: 3. The germline gives CDR1 SQVTM, CDR2 ANQGSEA. The CDR3 extends over 13 amino acids.

The V gene is TRBV9, the J gene TRBJ2-7; the match to TRBD2 covers 13 bases. In germline, CDR1 is SGDLS, CDR2 YYNGEE. Unmatched junction bases numbered 11, after V lost 4 bases and J lost 7 bases. CDR3 length equals 16 residues. This CDR3 is CASSPAGTSGAGEQYF. CDR3 DNA sequence: TGTGCCAGCAGCCCCGCCGGGACTAGCGGGGCTGGGGAGCAGTACTTC.

This chain uses TRBV5-1 with TRBJ2-5; possibly TRBD2 for D (6 bases). The J call may be mistaken, given a closer DNA end match to TRBJ2-7. In germline, CDR1 is SGHRS, CDR2 YFSETQ. CDR3 length: 15 residues. The DNA for the CDR3 is TGCGCCAGCAGCTCCTCACCGGGAGAAATCTACGAGCAGTACTTC. Encoded protein: CASSSSPGEIYEQYF.

This clone turned up a few times. The V and J genes are TRBV11-2 and TRBJ1-4; D unclear. CDR3 length equals 14 residues. Germline V gives CDR1 SGHAT, CDR2 FQNNGV. V was pared by 3 bases and J by 6 bases, with 11 bases between. The CDR3 coding sequence is TGTGCCAGCAGCTTTTCGGGATGGGATGAAAAACTGTTTTTT. Its translation: CASSFSGWDEKLFF.

The chain has TRBV28 and TRBJ1-1; 7 bases are a match to TRBD1. Germline-derived CDR1 and CDR2 are MDHEN and SYDVKM. The CDR3 runs 18 residues. V dropped 10 bases and J dropped 1; count of bases not matched to a gene: 21. This CDR3 reads CAILSYYRQGLRNTEAFF. For the CDR3, the DNA is TGTGCCATCCTATCATATTACCGACAGGGATTGCGGAACACTGAAGCTTTCTTT. Using reference TRBV28 and TRBJ1-1 for the parts outside the CDR3, the full variable domain is DVKVTQSSRYLVKRTGEKVFLECVQDMDHENMFWYRQDPGLGLRLIYFSYDVKMKEKGDIPEGYSVSREKKERFSLILESASTNQTSMYLCAILSYYRQGLRNTEAFFGQGTRLTVV.

V and J are TRBV2 and TRBJ2-7; the match to TRBD2 covers 10 bases. The germline CDR1 and CDR2 sequences are SNHLY and FYNNEI. Germline trimming cut 3 bases from V and 3 bases from J; bases unmatched to any gene: 17. The CDR3 length is 19 residues. The CDR3 is CASSDSGGASGRWVYEQYF. As DNA, the CDR3 is TGTGCCAGCAGTGATTCAGGTGGAGCTAGCGGGAGATGGGTCTACGAGCAGTACTTC.

V gene TRBV5-4 combines with J gene TRBJ2-5, with TRBD1 identical over 8 bases. The CDR3 extends over 14 amino acids. The V gene's germline CDR1 is SGHNT and CDR2 YYREEE (reference sequence). V dropped 4 bases and J dropped 3; count of bases not matched to a gene: 5. The chain's CDR3 is CASSVKQGEETQYF. The CDR3 nucleotides read TGTGCCAGCAGCGTTAAACAGGGGGAAGAGACCCAGTACTTC.

The chain carries TRBV5-4 and TRBJ1-1, with D unresolved. The germline gives CDR1 SGHNT, CDR2 YYREEE (reference sequence). The CDR3 is made up of 13 amino acids. V lost 0 bases, J lost 7 bases, and 10 bases lay in between. Written as DNA, the CDR3 is TGTGCCAGCAGCTTGGCCGGGGTGCTTGAAGCTTTCTTT. This gives the protein CASSLAGVLEAFF.

CDR3 coding DNA: TGTGCCAGCAGAAGCGGTGAGAGCTCCTACGAGCAGTACTTC. Translating it yields CASRSGESSYEQYF. This chain links TRBV14 with TRBJ2-7; the D gene is possibly TRBD2 (5 bases). V shed 6 bases and J shed 0 bases, with 12 bases lying between them. The CDR3 contains 14 residues. The germline gives CDR1 SGHDN, CDR2 FVKESK.

The chain is built from TRBV19 and TRBJ1-2; 7 nucleotides agree with TRBD1. CDR1 LNHDA and CDR2 SQIVND come from the germline V gene (reference sequence). J gave up 7 bases and V 5 bases, and 10 bases lay outside the gene matches. The CDR3 runs to 14 residues. In DNA form, the CDR3 reads TGTGCCAGTAGTGTCAGACAGGGATCGCTTGGCTACACCTTC. This encodes CASSVRQGSLGYTF.

V and J are TRBV28 and TRBJ2-7, with D maybe TRBD2 (6 bases). Trimming removed 4 bases at V and 4 bases at J, with 17 bases between. The CDR3 runs 15 residues. CDR1 is MDHEN, CDR2 SYDVKM, per germline. The CDR3 nucleotides read TGTGCCAGCAGTTCCCCCGGGAGCGGAGGGTACGAGCAGTACTTC. Amino acid sequence: CASSSPGSGGYEQYF.

This clone was counted a few times. The J gene is TRBJ2-3, the V gene TRBV7-9; unclear D gene. Trimming cost V 1 base and J 0 bases, with 5 bases left between them. Per the germline V gene, CDR1 is SEHNR and CDR2 is FQNEAQ (reference sequence). CDR3 length: 14 residues. The CDR3 region has the DNA TGTGCCAGCAGCTTAGTTGCTAGCACAGATACGCAGTATTTT. Amino acid sequence: CASSLVASTDTQYF. The entire variable domain, with the rest obtained from reference TRBV7-9 and TRBJ2-3, is as follows: DTGVSQNPRHKITKRGQNVTFRCDPISEHNRLYWYRQTLGQGPEFLTYFQNEAQLEKSRLLSDRFSAERPKGSFSTLEIQRTEQGDSAMYLCASSLVASTDTQYFGPGTRLTVL.

The chain links TRBV27 to TRBJ1-6; 8 positions match TRBD1. CDR3 length: 14 residues. Germline CDR1 reads MNHEY; CDR2 reads SMNVEV (reference sequence). Trimming removed 3 bases from V and 10 bases from J; junction bases left unmatched: 5. The CDR3 nucleotides read TGTGCCAGCAGTTTGGACAGGGAGGGATCACCCCTCCACTTT. The encoded protein is CASSLDREGSPLHF.

The chain links TRBV28 to TRBJ2-6; D not certain. From germline, CDR1 is MDHEN and CDR2 SYDVKM. The CDR3 totals 16 residues. Trimming shortened V by 7 bases and J by 0 bases, and 13 bases separated the two germline ends. In nucleotides, the CDR3 is TGTGCCAGCACCACTTATCGGGTCTCTGGGGCCAACGTCCTGACTTTC. This sequence encodes CASTTYRVSGANVLTF.

V gene TRBV9 combines with J gene TRBJ2-5; 11 bases match TRBD1. The germline V gene encodes CDR1 SGDLS and CDR2 YYNGEE. CDR3 length equals 15 residues. V shed 3 bases, J shed 5 bases, and the junction held 6 bases outside the gene matches. The CDR3 loop is CASSGGQGAWETQYF. The CDR3 nucleotides are TGTGCCAGCAGCGGAGGACAGGGGGCCTGGGAGACCCAGTACTTC. Full variable domain (remainder filled in from reference TRBV9 and TRBJ2-5): DSGVTQTPKHLITATGQRVTLRCSPRSGDLSVYWYQQSLDQGLQFLIQYYNGEERAKGNILERFSAQQFPDLHSELNLSSLELGDSALYFCASSGGQGAWETQYFGPGTRLLVL.

V is TRBV29-1 and J is TRBJ2-5; tentatively, D is TRBD2 (6 bases). The CDR3 runs 15 residues. V was trimmed by 0 bases and J by 3 bases, leaving 14 bases between them. Germline assignment: CDR1 SQVTM and CDR2 ANQGSEA. CDR3 loop: CSVEDRGLIKETQYF. As DNA, the CDR3 is TGCAGCGTTGAAGATCGGGGACTGATAAAAGAGACCCAGTACTTC. The entire variable domain, with the rest obtained from reference TRBV29-1 and TRBJ2-5, is as follows: SAVISQKPSRDICQRGTSLTIQCQVDSQVTMMFWYRQQPGQSLTLIATANQGSEATYESGFVIDKFPISRPNLTFSTLTVSNMSPEDSSIYLCSVEDRGLIKETQYFGPGTRLLVL.

The V call is TRBV29-1, the J call TRBJ2-1; 7 positions match TRBD2. The V gene end was trimmed by 6 bases and the J gene end by 0 bases; junction bases not matched to a gene: 2. The germline CDR1 and CDR2 sequences are SQVTM and ANQGSEA. This CDR3 region has 13 residues. The CDR3 protein is CSVKRDSYNEQFF. Here the CDR3 DNA reads TGCAGCGTCAAGCGGGACTCCTACAATGAGCAGTTCTTC.